Below are 9 T cell receptor beta chains sequenced from a single sample in a study of T cells in Graves' hyperthyroidism and ophthalmopathy. There were TCR beta CDR3 regions amplified from RNA transcripts. First-round RT-PCR of the TCR CDR3 relied on the HTBI primer set. TCRdb passed the multiplex PCR reads through MiXCR, listing each CDR3 protein once. The sample lists some 620,000 distinct CDR3 sequences; 15% to 20% were seen once. Sequences were obtained from blood. The origin of the receptors is a woman aged 30 to 39 with Graves' hyperthyroidism.

This sequence joins TRBV5-1 and TRBJ2-3; 9 bases align to TRBD2. Germline loops: CDR1 SGHRS, CDR2 YFSETQ. This CDR3 spans 18 amino acids. Unmatched junction bases numbered 12, after V lost 4 bases and J lost 0 bases. The CDR3 nucleotides read TGCGCCAGCAGCGGGACCGGGACTAGCATCCATAGCACAGATACGCAGTATTTT. It encodes CASSGTGTSIHSTDTQYF.

The chain joins TRBV19 to TRBJ2-7; tentative D call: TRBD1 (5 bases). V gave up 3 bases and J gave up 3 bases, with 9 bases separating them. CDR3 length equals 13 residues. CDR1 and CDR2 from the germline V gene are LNHDA and SQIVND (reference sequence). The CDR3, as DNA: TGTGCCAGTAGTATCGGACACCTCTACGAGCAGTACTTC. Protein: CASSIGHLYEQYF.

V gene TRBV5-1 combines with J gene TRBJ1-1; the D is unclear. CDR3 length: 14 residues. The germline V gene encodes CDR1 SGHRS and CDR2 YFSETQ. V shed 2 bases and J shed 1 base, with 9 bases lying between them. The CDR3 loop reads CASSFEGGNTEAFF. The DNA of the CDR3 is TGCGCCAGCAGCTTTGAAGGAGGGAACACTGAAGCTTTCTTT.

This chain connects TRBV10-1 to TRBJ2-1; no reliable D call. V was trimmed by 5 bases and J by 5 bases, leaving 19 bases between them. CDR3 size: 16 residues. Per the germline V gene, CDR1 is WNHNN and CDR2 is SYGVQD (reference sequence). CDR3 nucleotides: TGCGCCAGCAGTCCTATCCAACGACGAAACGACAATGAGCAGTTCTTC. Its translation is CASSPIQRRNDNEQFF.

This clonotype was picked up many times. V is TRBV27 and J is TRBJ2-2, with TRBD2 as a possible D gene (5 bases). CDR1 MNHEY and CDR2 SMNVEV come from the germline V gene (reference sequence). With 6 bases removed from V and 4 bases from J, the gap between germline ends came to 18 bases. The CDR3 covers 16 residues. In DNA form, the CDR3 reads TGTGCCAGCAGGCCCCCTGGACTGAGTAGCACCGGGGAGCTGTTTTTT. Translating it yields CASRPPGLSSTGELFF.

This clonotype was found many times. This chain joins TRBV7-9 and TRBJ2-2; 8 nucleotides agree with TRBD1. The CDR3 loop spans 16 amino acids. The V segment lost 6 bases and the J segment 2 bases; nucleotides outside the gene matches: 8. The V gene's germline CDR1 is SEHNR and CDR2 FQNEAQ (reference sequence). In nucleotides, the CDR3 is TGTGCCAGCAGTCCGGGACAGGCCTTTAACACCGGGGAGCTGTTTTTT. Amino acid sequence: CASSPGQAFNTGELFF.

In its sample, this clonotype was seen many times. The V gene is TRBV6-1, the J gene TRBJ1-2; 7 bases fit TRBD1. CDR1 MNHNS and CDR2 SASEGT come from the germline V gene. Trimming took 6 bases from V and 4 from J; bases not matched to a gene: 8. The CDR3 sequence is 14 residues long. The CDR3 loop is CASSPQGEGYGYTF. The CDR3 DNA sequence: TGTGCCAGCAGCCCGCAGGGGGAAGGCTATGGCTACACCTTC.

This clonotype was counted ten times or more. The J gene is TRBJ1-1, the V gene TRBV27, with 11 nucleotides matching TRBD1. CDR1 and CDR2 from the germline V gene are MNHEY and SMNVEV (reference sequence). The J segment lost 0 bases and the V segment lost 4 bases, leaving 1 base of the junction unmatched. CDR3 length equals 15 residues. CDR3 nucleotides: TGTGCCAGCAGTTGGACAGGGGGCCTGAACACTGAAGCTTTCTTT. Protein sequence: CASSWTGGLNTEAFF.

This chain links TRBV20-1 with TRBJ2-5; 7 bases match TRBD1. Losses at the gene ends were 3 bases for V and 3 bases for J; bases not matched to a gene: 7. The CDR3 is 14 residues long. Germline values: CDR1 DFQATT, CDR2 SNEGSKA (reference sequence). The CDR3 DNA reads as TGCAGTGCTAGCTTCCGGGACAGTGAAGAGACCCAGTACTTC. It specifies CSASFRDSEETQYF.